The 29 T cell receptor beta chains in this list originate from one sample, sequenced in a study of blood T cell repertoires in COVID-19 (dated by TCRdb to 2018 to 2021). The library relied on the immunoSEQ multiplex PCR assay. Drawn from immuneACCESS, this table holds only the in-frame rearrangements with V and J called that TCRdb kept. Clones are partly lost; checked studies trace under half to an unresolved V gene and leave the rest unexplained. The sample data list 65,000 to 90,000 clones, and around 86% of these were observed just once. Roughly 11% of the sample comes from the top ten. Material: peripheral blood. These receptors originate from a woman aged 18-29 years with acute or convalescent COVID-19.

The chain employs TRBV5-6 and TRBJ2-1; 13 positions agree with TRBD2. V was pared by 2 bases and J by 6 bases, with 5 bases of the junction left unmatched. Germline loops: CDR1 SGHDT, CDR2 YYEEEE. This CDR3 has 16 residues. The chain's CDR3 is CASSFPTSGGTNEQFF. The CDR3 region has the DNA TGTGCCAGCAGCTTTCCGACTAGCGGGGGGACCAATGAGCAGTTCTTC.

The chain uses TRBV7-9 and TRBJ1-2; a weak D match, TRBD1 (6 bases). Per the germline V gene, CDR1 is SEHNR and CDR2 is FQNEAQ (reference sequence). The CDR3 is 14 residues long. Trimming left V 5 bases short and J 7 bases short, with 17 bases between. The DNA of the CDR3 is TGTGCCAGCAGCGCAGGGACAACTCGAAGTGGCTACACCTTC. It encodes CASSAGTTRSGYTF.

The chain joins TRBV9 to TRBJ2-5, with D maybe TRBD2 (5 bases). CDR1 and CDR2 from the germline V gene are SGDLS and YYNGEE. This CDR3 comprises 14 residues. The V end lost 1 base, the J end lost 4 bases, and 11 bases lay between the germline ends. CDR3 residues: CASSVRGNGETQYF. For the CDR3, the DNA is TGTGCCAGCAGCGTACGAGGGAACGGAGAGACCCAGTACTTC.

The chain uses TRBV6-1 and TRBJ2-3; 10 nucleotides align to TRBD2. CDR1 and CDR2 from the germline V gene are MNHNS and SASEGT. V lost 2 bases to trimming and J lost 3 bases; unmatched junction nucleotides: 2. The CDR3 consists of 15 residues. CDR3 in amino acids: CASSETSGATDTQYF. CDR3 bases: TGTGCCAGCAGTGAAACTAGCGGGGCTACAGATACGCAGTATTTT.

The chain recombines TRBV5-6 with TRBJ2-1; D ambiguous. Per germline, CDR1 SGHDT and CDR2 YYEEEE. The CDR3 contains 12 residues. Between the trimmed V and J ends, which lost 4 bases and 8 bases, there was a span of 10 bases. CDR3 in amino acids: CASSHDLDEQFF. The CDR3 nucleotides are TGTGCCAGCAGCCACGACTTGGATGAGCAGTTCTTC. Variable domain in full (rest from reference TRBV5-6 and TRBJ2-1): DAGVTQSPTHLIKTRGQQVTLRCSPKSGHDTVSWYQQALGQGPQFIFQYYEEEERQRGNFPDRFSGHQFPNYSSELNVNALLLGDSALYLCASSHDLDEQFFGPGTRLTVL.

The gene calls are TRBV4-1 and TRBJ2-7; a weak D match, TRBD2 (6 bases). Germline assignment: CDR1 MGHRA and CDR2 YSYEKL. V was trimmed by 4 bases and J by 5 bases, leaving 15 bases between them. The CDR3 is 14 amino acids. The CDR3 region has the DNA TGCGCCAGCAGCCGGGGAGGTGGACCTAACGAGCAGTACTTC. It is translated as CASSRGGGPNEQYF.

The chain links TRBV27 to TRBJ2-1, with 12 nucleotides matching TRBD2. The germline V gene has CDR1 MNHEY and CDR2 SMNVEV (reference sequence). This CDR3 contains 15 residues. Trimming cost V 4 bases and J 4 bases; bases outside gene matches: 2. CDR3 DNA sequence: TGTGCCAGCAGTTCACTAGCGGGGGGTTACAATGAGCAGTTCTTC. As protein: CASSSLAGGYNEQFF.

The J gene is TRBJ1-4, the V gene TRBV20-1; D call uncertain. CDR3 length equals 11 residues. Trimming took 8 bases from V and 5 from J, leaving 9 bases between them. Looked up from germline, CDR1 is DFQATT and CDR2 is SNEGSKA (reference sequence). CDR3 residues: CSLGRNEKLFF. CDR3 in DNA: TGCAGTTTGGGCAGGAATGAAAAACTGTTTTTT.

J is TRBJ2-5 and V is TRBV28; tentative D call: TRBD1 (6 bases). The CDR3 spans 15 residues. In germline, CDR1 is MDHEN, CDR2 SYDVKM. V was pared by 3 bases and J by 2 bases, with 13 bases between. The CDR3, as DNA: TGTGCCAGCAGTTTTTTGGGGGCCCAACAAGAGACCCAGTACTTC. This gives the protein CASSFLGAQQETQYF.

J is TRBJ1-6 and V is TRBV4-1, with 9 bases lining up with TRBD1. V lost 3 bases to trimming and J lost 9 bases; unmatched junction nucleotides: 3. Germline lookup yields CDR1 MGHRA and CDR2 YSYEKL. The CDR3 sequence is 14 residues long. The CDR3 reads CASSQGQGVSPLHF. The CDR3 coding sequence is TGCGCCAGCAGCCAGGGACAGGGAGTTTCACCCCTCCACTTT.

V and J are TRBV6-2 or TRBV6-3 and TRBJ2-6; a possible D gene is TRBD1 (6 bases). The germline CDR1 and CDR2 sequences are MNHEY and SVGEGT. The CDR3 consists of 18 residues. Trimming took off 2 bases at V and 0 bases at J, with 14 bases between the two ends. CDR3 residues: CASSYVAGVPSGANVLTF. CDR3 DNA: TGTGCCAGCAGTTACGTGGCAGGGGTCCCCTCTGGGGCCAACGTCCTGACTTTC.

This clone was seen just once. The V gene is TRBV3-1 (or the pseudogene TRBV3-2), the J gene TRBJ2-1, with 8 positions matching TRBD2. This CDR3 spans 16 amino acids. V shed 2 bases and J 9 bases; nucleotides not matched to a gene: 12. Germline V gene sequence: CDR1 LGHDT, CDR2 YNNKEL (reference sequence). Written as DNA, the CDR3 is TGTGCCAGCAGCCAACCTGACGGACTAGCTCCAGGTGAGCAGTTCTTC. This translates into CASSQPDGLAPGEQFF.

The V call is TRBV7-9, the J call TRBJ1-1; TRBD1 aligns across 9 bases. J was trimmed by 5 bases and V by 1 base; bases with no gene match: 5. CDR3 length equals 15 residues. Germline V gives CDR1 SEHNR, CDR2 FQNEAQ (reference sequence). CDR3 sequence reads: CASSLVGTGSTEAFF. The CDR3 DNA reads TGTGCCAGCAGCTTAGTCGGGACAGGGAGTACTGAAGCTTTCTTT.

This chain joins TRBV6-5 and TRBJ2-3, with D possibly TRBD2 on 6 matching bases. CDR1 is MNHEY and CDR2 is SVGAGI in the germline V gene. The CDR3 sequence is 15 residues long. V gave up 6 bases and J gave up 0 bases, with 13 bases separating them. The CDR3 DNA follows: TGTGCCAGCAGCCGCTTGGGGACTAGCACAGATACGCAGTATTTT. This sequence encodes CASSRLGTSTDTQYF.

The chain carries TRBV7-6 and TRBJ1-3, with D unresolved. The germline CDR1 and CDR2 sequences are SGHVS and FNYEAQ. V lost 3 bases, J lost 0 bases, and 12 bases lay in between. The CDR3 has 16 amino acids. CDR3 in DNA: TGTGCCAGCAGCTTCGGAGCTATAGACTCTGGAAACACCATATATTTT. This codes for CASSFGAIDSGNTIYF.

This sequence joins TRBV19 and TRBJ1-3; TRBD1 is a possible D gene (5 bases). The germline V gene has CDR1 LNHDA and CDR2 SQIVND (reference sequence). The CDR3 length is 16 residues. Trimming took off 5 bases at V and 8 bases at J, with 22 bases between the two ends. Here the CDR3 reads CASSQEDSGLSDTIYF. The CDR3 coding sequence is TGTGCCAGTAGTCAGGAAGACAGCGGGCTTTCGGACACCATATATTTT.

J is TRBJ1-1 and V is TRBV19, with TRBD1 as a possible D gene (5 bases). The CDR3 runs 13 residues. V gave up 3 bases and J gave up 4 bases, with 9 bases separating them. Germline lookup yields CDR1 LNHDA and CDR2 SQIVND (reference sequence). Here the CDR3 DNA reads TGTGCCAGTAGTATTCAAAGGGGCACTGAAGCTTTCTTT. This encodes CASSIQRGTEAFF.

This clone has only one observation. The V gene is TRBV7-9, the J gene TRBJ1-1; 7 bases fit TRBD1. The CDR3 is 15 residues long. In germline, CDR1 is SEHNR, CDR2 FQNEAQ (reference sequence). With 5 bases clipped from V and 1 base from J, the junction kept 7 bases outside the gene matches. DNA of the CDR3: TGTGCCAGCAGCGTCTCGGGACAGACGAACACTGAAGCTTTCTTT. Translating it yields CASSVSGQTNTEAFF.

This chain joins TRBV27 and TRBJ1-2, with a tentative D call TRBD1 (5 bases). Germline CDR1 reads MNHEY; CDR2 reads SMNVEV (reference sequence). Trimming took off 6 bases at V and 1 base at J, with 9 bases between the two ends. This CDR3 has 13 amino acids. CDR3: CASRPTVNYGYTF. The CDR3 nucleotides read TGTGCCAGCAGGCCGACAGTTAACTATGGCTACACCTTC.

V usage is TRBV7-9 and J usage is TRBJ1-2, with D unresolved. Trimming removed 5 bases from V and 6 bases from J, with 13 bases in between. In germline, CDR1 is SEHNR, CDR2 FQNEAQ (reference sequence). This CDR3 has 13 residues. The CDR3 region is CASSPPIQDGYTF. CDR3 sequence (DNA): TGTGCCAGCAGCCCCCCGATTCAGGATGGCTACACCTTC.

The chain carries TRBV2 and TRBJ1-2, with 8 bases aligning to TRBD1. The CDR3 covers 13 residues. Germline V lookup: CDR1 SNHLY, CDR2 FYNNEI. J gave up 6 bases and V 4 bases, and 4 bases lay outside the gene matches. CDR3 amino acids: CASSGQGMDGYTF. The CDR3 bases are TGTGCCAGCAGTGGACAGGGGATGGATGGCTACACCTTC.

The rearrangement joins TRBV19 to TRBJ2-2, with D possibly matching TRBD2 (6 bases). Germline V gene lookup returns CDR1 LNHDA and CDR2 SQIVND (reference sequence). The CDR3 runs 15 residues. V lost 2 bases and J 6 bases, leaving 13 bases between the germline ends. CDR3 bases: TGTGCCAGTAGTATATTTGCGGGGCCCTCCGGGGAGCTGTTTTTT. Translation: CASSIFAGPSGELFF.

CDR3 sequence reads: CASSLGTSGRDTQYF. The DNA for the CDR3 is TGTGCCAGCAGTTTAGGGACTAGCGGACGGGATACGCAGTATTTT. The V and J genes are TRBV27 and TRBJ2-3, with 11 bases fitting TRBD2. Germline CDR1 is MNHEY and CDR2 is SMNVEV (reference sequence). The CDR3 spans 15 residues. V lost 2 bases, J lost 6 bases, and 4 bases stayed unmatched.

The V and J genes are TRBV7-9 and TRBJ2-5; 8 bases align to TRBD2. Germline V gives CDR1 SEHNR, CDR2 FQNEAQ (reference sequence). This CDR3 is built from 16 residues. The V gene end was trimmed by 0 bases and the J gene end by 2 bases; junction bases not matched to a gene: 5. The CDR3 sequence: CASSLASGVIQETQYF. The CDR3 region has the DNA TGTGCCAGCAGCTTAGCTAGCGGGGTAATTCAAGAGACCCAGTACTTC.

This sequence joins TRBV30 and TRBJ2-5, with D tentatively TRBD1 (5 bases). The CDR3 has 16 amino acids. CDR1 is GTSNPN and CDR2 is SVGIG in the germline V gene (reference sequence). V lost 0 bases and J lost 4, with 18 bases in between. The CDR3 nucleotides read TGTGCCTGGAGTGTACTTAAGGGGCTGGGTGGAGAGACCCAGTACTTC. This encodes CAWSVLKGLGGETQYF. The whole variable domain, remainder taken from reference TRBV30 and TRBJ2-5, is SQTIHQWPATLVQPVGSPLSLECTVEGTSNPNLYWYRQAAGRGLQLLFYSVGIGQISSEVPQNLSASRPQDRQFILSSKKLLLSDSGFYLCAWSVLKGLGGETQYFGPGTRLLVL.

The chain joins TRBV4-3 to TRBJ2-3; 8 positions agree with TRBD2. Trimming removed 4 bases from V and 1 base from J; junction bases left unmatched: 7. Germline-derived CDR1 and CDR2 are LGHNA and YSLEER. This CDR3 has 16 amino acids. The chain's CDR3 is CASSPSAGVGTDTQYF. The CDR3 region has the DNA TGCGCCAGCAGCCCATCAGCGGGAGTAGGCACAGATACGCAGTATTTT.

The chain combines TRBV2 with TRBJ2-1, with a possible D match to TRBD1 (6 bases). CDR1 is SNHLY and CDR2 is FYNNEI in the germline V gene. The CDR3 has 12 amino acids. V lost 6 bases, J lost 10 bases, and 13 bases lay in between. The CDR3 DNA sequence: TGTGCCAGCAGGAAGGACAGAAAAGAGCAGTTCTTC. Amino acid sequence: CASRKDRKEQFF. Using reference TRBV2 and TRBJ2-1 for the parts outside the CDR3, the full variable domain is EPEVTQTPSHQVTQMGQEVILRCVPISNHLYFYWYRQILGQKVEFLVSFYNNEISEKSEIFDDQFSVERPDGSNFTLKIRSTKLEDSAMYFCASRKDRKEQFFGPGTRLTVL.

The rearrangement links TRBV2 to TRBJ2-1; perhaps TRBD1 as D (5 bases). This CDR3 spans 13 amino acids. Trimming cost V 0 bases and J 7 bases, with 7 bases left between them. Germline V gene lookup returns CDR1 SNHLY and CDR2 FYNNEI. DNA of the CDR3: TGTGCCAGCAGTGAAGCCTGGACAAATGAGCAGTTCTTC. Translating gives CASSEAWTNEQFF.

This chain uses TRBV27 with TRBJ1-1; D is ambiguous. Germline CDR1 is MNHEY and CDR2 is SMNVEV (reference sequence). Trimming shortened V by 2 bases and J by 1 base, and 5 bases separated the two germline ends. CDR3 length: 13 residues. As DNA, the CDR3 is TGTGCCAGCAGTTTACTCAGGAACACTGAAGCTTTCTTT. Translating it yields CASSLLRNTEAFF.